What follows describes a single T cell receptor beta chain. This receptor's antigen is unknown. No base quality information exists; no much larger clone differs at one position. This sample is drawn from a study of T cells in localized non-small cell lung cancer (dated by TCRdb to the early 2020s). About the investigation overall: T cell repertoires of 236 early-stage NSCLC patients were analyzed, with tumors being compared against uninvolved tumor-adjacent lungs. A mean age of approximately 66 years was recorded for the NSCLC patients, of whom roughly 130 were male and some 99 were female. The cohort consisted of roughly 240 treatment-naive NSCLC patients whose localized lung tumors had been resected. Findings and caveats that apply to the study as a whole: Because multi-region sequencing of the tumors was not done, intratumor heterogeneity could not be ruled out. Higher blood T cell density associated with longer overall survival, while higher adjacent-lung clonality associated with shorter survival. Uninvolved tumor-adjacent lung showed the highest T cell clonality, higher than tumor, which suggests more focused antigenic responses in the adjacent lung. Because the study design was exploratory, TCR variables were selected using unadjusted p-values without false-discovery rate correction. A median of roughly 60 of the top 100 tumor clones were detected in paired uninvolved adjacent lung, and some 28 of these tumor clones were also found among the top 100 clones of the paired uninvolved adjacent lung.

CDR1 and CDR2 are drawn from the germline V gene (reference sequence): MNHEY, SMNVEV. Its CDR3 holds 14 amino acids, cysteine through phenylalanine. Kept here is only the CDR3 DNA, which spans 42 bases and is read in frame from base 1. The germline V and J ends show losses of 5 bases and 6 bases respectively, and no gene match explains 7 bases of the junction. TCR beta CDR3 regions were sequenced from DNA using the immunoSEQ Assay. The study's own analysis went as follows. T cell density was computed as TCR beta template counts normalized to usable DNA estimated by amplifying housekeeping genes. The preseqR package was used to estimate richness by extrapolating to 400,000 templates for PBMC samples and to 120,000 templates for tissue samples. Clonality was taken to be one minus Pielou's evenness. Tissue-enriched TCRs were identified through differential abundance testing performed on productive amino-acid clonotypes, with a minimum total count of 5 and an alpha of 0.1. Repertoire overlap between compartments was quantified with the Jaccard Index and Morisita Overlap Index. TCR beta CDR3s were clustered by GLIPH together with public tetramer-defined viral CDR3s, and at least three viral sequences plus V-gene enrichment were required for viral motifs. This immuneACCESS table, as held by TCRdb, lists in-frame sequences with V and J called but not all clones. Of the missing ones, under half trace to an unresolved V gene in checked studies; the others have no known cause. V, J and clone size are taken as reported in that table, and D and trimming were inferred from the DNA itself. This sample comprises 30,000 to 35,000 clones, about nine tenths of them detected only once. The ten largest make up 4.2% of the sample.

At diagnosis, peripheral blood, uninvolved tumor-adjacent lung and tumor were collected and stored as a combination of fresh-frozen and FFPE material. Blood samples were analyzed as peripheral blood mononuclear cells for TCR repertoire profiling. Here the sequenced sample was peripheral blood, taken before any cancer treatment. The source is a woman aged 35 to 75 with stage I lung adenocarcinoma. The chain links TRBV27 with TRBJ1-5; the central 7 bases match TRBD1. In nucleotide form, the sequence is TGTGCCAGCAGTCGACAGGGAGGGGGTCAGCCCCAGCATTTT. Its protein reads: CASSRQGGGQPQHF.